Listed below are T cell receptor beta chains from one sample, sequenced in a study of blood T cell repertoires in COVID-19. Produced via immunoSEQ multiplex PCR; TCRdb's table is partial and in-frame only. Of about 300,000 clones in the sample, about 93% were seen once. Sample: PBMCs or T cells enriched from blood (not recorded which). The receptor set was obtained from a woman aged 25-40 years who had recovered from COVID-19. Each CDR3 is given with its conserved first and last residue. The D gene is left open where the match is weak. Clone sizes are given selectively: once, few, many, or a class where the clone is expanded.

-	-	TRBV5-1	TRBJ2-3	CASSLGGTSTDTQYF	TGCGCCAGCAGCCTAGGAGGAACTAGCACAGATACGCAGTATTTT
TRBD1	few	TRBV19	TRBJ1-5	CASSQGASQPQHF	TGTGCCAGTAGTCAGGGGGCAAGCCAGCCCCAGCATTTT
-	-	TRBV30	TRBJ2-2	CAWALAGELFF	TGTGCCTGGGCCCTAGCGGGGGAGCTGTTTTTT
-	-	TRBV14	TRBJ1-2	CASSQDRGPGGYTF	TGTGCCAGCAGCCAAGATAGAGGGCCCGGTGGCTACACCTTC
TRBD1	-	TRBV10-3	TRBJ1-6	CATRTGMNSPLHF	TGTGCCACCCGGACAGGGATGAACTCACCCCTCCACTTT
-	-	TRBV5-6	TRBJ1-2	CASSLPDRLYGYTF	TGTGCCAGCAGCTTACCCGACAGACTCTATGGCTACACCTTC
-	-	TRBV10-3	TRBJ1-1	CAINQEGTEAFF	TGTGCCATCAACCAGGAGGGCACTGAAGCTTTCTTT
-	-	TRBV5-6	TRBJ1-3	CASSSTGRVRDGNTIYF	TGTGCCAGCAGCTCGACGGGGAGGGTTCGAGATGGAAACACCATATATTTT
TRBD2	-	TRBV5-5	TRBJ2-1	CASSSGLATYNEQFF	TGTGCCAGCAGCTCCGGACTAGCCACTTACAATGAGCAGTTCTTC
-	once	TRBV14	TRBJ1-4	CASSHQAQGDEKLFF	TGTGCCAGCAGCCATCAAGCTCAAGGGGATGAAAAACTGTTTTTT
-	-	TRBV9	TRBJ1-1	CASSVGIGAVNTEAFF	TGTGCCAGCAGCGTAGGAATTGGGGCAGTGAACACTGAAGCTTTCTTT
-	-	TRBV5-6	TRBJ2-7	CASSRGTLSYEQYF	TGTGCCAGCAGTAGGGGGACCCTTTCCTACGAGCAGTACTTC
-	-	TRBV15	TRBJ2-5	CATSRDFKETQYF	TGTGCCACCAGCAGAGATTTTAAAGAGACCCAGTACTTC
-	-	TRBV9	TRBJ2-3	CASSSAGRWSGSSTDTQYF	TGTGCCAGCAGCTCAGCAGGGAGGTGGAGCGGGTCTAGCACAGATACGCAGTATTTT
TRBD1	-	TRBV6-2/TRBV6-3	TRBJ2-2	CASSYGTVGELFF	TGTGCCAGCAGTTATGGGACAGTCGGGGAGCTGTTTTTT
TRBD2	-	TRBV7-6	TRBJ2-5	CASSATAGGAGETQYF	TGTGCCAGCAGCGCCACGGCGGGGGGCGCCGGGGAGACCCAGTACTTC
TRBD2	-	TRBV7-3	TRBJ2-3	CASSPGLAGGGTQYF	TGTGCCAGCAGCCCGGGACTAGCGGGAGGCGGGACGCAGTATTTT
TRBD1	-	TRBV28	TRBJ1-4	CATLESRDRIRGEKLFF	TGTGCCACCCTCGAGTCCCGGGACAGGATAAGGGGTGAAAAACTGTTTTTT
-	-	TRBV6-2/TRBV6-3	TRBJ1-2	CASSLDSHFLYGYTF	TGTGCCAGCAGCTTAGACAGTCACTTTCTCTATGGCTACACCTTC
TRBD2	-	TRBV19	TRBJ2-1	CASSATSGRTNEQFF	TGTGCCAGTAGTGCAACTAGCGGGAGGACGAATGAGCAGTTCTTC
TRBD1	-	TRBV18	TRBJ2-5	CASSPRTGEETQYF	TGTGCCAGCTCACCGAGGACAGGGGAAGAGACCCAGTACTTC
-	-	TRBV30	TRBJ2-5	CAWSISETQYF	TGTGCCTGGAGTATATCAGAGACCCAGTACTTC
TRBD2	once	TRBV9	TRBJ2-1	CASSVGASGRALSNEQFF	TGTGCCAGCAGCGTAGGGGCTAGCGGGAGGGCCCTATCCAATGAGCAGTTCTTC
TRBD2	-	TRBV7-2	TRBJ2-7	CASSQGGPHGAGGSVEQYF	TGTGCCAGCAGCCAGGGGGGCCCCCACGGCGCGGGAGGGTCCGTCGAGCAGTACTTC
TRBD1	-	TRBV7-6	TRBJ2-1	CASSLRPGQPYNEQFF	TGTGCCAGCAGCTTAAGACCGGGACAGCCCTACAATGAGCAGTTCTTC
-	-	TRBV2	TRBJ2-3	CASCPGHLFTDTQYF	TGTGCCAGTTGTCCGGGACACCTCTTCACAGATACGCAGTATTTT
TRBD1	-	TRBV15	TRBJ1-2	CATSSDRGNGYTF	TGTGCCACCAGTTCGGACAGGGGGAACGGCTACACCTTC
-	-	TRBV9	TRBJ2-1	CASSVDRYNEQFF	TGTGCCAGCAGCGTAGATCGGTACAATGAGCAGTTCTTC
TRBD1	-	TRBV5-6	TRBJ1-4	CASSLTGGLTTNEKLFF	TGTGCCAGCAGCTTGACAGGGGGCTTGACAACTAATGAAAAACTGTTTTTT
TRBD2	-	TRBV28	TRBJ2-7	CASSSMTSGRYEQYF	TGTGCCAGCAGCAGTATGACTAGCGGGAGATACGAGCAGTACTTC
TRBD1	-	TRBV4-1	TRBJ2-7	CASSHPDRAYEQYF	TGCGCCAGCAGCCATCCGGACAGGGCCTACGAGCAGTACTTC
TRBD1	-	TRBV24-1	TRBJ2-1	CATSSQGARNSERHNEQFF	TGTGCCACCAGCTCCCAGGGGGCGCGTAATTCAGAGAGGCACAATGAGCAGTTCTTC
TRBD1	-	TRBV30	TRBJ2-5	CAWRGGQGQYF	TGTGCCTGGAGGGGAGGACAGGGCCAGTACTTC
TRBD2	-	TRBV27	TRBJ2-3	CGASGSRTDTQYF	TGCGGGGCTAGCGGGAGCAGGACAGATACGCAGTATTTT
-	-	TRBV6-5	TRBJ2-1	CATSVRGSYNEQFF	TGTGCCACCTCGGTCAGGGGCTCCTACAATGAGCAGTTCTTC